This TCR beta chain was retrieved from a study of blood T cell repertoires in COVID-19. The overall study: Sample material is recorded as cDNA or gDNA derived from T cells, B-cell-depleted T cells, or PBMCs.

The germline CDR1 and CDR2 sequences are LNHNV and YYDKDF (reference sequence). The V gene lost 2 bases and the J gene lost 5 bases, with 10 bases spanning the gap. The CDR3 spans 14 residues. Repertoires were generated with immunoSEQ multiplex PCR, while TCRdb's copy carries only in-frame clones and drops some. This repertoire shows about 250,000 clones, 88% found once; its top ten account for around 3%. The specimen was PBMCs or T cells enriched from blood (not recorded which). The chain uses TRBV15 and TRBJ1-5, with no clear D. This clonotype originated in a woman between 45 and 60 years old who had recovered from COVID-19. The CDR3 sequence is CATSRPGSYQPQHF. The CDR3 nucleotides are TGTGCCACCAGCAGACCGGGATCTTATCAGCCCCAGCATTTT.